This is a list of T cell receptor beta chains from one sample in a study of HIV-infected patients and healthy controls. TCRdb used MiXCR to reprocess the 5' RACE reads, holding one entry per CDR3 protein. The sample lists 70,000 or so distinct CDR3 sequences, 16% occurring once. Specimen: CD4+ T cells from blood. These receptors all stem from a human donor in good health. CDR3s include the opening cysteine and the closing phenylalanine or tryptophan. D genes are given only for firm matches. Part of the rows lack a size; the others show once, few, many or a class for expanded clones.

CDR3 length: 13
J gene: TRBJ2-1
V gene: TRBV3-1
D gene: .
clone size: many
CDR3 DNA: TGTGCCAGCAGCCCCTCCCCTTCGAATGAGCAGTTCTTC
CDR3 protein: CASSPSPSNEQFF

CDR3 length: 13
J gene: TRBJ1-2
V gene: TRBV5-1
D gene: .
clone size: few
CDR3 DNA: TGCGCCAGCAGCTTGCAGGGGAAGGATGGCTACACCTTC
CDR3 protein: CASSLQGKDGYTF

CDR3 length: 14
J gene: TRBJ2-7
V gene: TRBV5-1
D gene: .
clone size: few
CDR3 DNA: TGCGCCAGTGGGGTGGGGGCGTCACCTCGCGAGCAGTACTTC
CDR3 protein: CASGVGASPREQYF

CDR3 length: 14
J gene: TRBJ2-7
V gene: TRBV14
D gene: .
clone size: many
CDR3 DNA: TGTGCCAGCAGCCAGGCGGTAGGGCGGTCCGAGCAGTACTTC
CDR3 protein: CASSQAVGRSEQYF

CDR3 length: 15
J gene: TRBJ1-1
V gene: TRBV28
D gene: TRBD1
clone size: many
CDR3 DNA: TGTGCCAGCAGTTTATGGACAGGGAGGGGGACTGAAGCTTTCTTT
CDR3 protein: CASSLWTGRGTEAFF

CDR3 length: 14
J gene: TRBJ2-2
V gene: TRBV11-3
D gene: .
clone size: .
CDR3 DNA: TGTGCCAGCAGCCCGTGGGGATCTACCGGGGAGCTGTTTTTT
CDR3 protein: CASSPWGSTGELFF

CDR3 length: 17
J gene: TRBJ2-6
V gene: TRBV24-1
D gene: .
clone size: few
CDR3 DNA: TGTGCCACCAGTGATGGATCCTACGGACCCGGGGCCAACGTCCTGACTTTC
CDR3 protein: CATSDGSYGPGANVLTF

CDR3 length: 16
J gene: TRBJ2-3
V gene: TRBV25-1
D gene: TRBD2
clone size: few
CDR3 DNA: TGTGCCAGCAGTGAATGGGCCGGGGGGGGCACAGATACGCAGTATTTT
CDR3 protein: CASSEWAGGGTDTQYF

CDR3 length: 11
J gene: TRBJ2-3
V gene: TRBV6-2/TRBV6-3
D gene: .
clone size: few
CDR3 DNA: TGTGCCAGCAGTATCACAGATACGCAGTATTTT
CDR3 protein: CASSITDTQYF

CDR3 length: 14
J gene: TRBJ2-7
V gene: TRBV29-1
D gene: .
clone size: .
CDR3 DNA: TGCAGCGTGAGTGACAGCGCGGACTCCTACGAGCAGTACTTC
CDR3 protein: CSVSDSADSYEQYF

CDR3 length: 13
J gene: TRBJ1-2
V gene: TRBV29-1
D gene: .
clone size: few
CDR3 DNA: TGCAGCGTTGAACACGGGACCCCTTTAGGCTACACCTTC
CDR3 protein: CSVEHGTPLGYTF

CDR3 length: 14
J gene: TRBJ2-5
V gene: TRBV7-2
D gene: .
clone size: many
CDR3 DNA: TGTGCCAGCAGCTTATTCGGAAAGCAAGAGACCCAGTACTTC
CDR3 protein: CASSLFGKQETQYF

CDR3 length: 19
J gene: TRBJ1-3
V gene: TRBV18
D gene: .
clone size: .
CDR3 DNA: TGTGCCAGCTCACCACTCGAAGTGTCTGGGACTAGCTCTGGAAACACCATATATTTT
CDR3 protein: CASSPLEVSGTSSGNTIYF

CDR3 length: 18
J gene: TRBJ2-1
V gene: TRBV7-2
D gene: TRBD1
clone size: few
CDR3 DNA: TGTGCCAGCAGCCGCCAGGTCGTTGGACAGGGGTCCTACAATGAGCAGTTCTTC
CDR3 protein: CASSRQVVGQGSYNEQFF

CDR3 length: 13
J gene: TRBJ2-5
V gene: TRBV7-2
D gene: .
clone size: .
CDR3 DNA: TGTGCCAGCAGCGGATGGAGTACCGAGACCCAGTACTTC
CDR3 protein: CASSGWSTETQYF

CDR3 length: 16
J gene: TRBJ2-3
V gene: TRBV29-1
D gene: TRBD2
clone size: .
CDR3 DNA: TGCAGCGTTGTCGGGACTAGCGGGAGTAGCACAGATACGCAGTATTTT
CDR3 protein: CSVVGTSGSSTDTQYF

CDR3 length: 14
J gene: TRBJ2-1
V gene: TRBV7-3
D gene: .
clone size: .
CDR3 DNA: TGTGCCAGCAGCTTACTGTCCAAAAGCAATGAGCAGTTCTTC
CDR3 protein: CASSLLSKSNEQFF

CDR3 length: 20
J gene: TRBJ1-5
V gene: TRBV5-1
D gene: .
clone size: .
CDR3 DNA: TGCGCCAGCAGCAGAATACCACAGGGACCGTCTCCAGGGAGCAATCAGCCCCAGCATTTT
CDR3 protein: CASSRIPQGPSPGSNQPQHF

CDR3 length: 13
J gene: TRBJ2-3
V gene: TRBV12-3/TRBV12-4
D gene: .
clone size: once
CDR3 DNA: TGTGCCAGCACCATTAATGGGGGCATTGGGCAGTATTTT
CDR3 protein: CASTINGGIGQYF

CDR3 length: 15
J gene: TRBJ1-2
V gene: TRBV7-9
D gene: .
clone size: few
CDR3 DNA: TGTGCCAGCAGCCCAGAAGTTGACAGTAACTATGGCTACACCTTC
CDR3 protein: CASSPEVDSNYGYTF

CDR3 length: 13
J gene: TRBJ1-2
V gene: TRBV29-1
D gene: .
clone size: once
CDR3 DNA: TGCAGCGTTGGTCAGGTCCTCGCGTATGGCTACACCTTC
CDR3 protein: CSVGQVLAYGYTF

CDR3 length: 13
J gene: TRBJ2-5
V gene: TRBV5-6
D gene: .
clone size: few
CDR3 DNA: TGTGCCAGCAGCTTTCAGGCGGTCGAGACCCAGTACTTC
CDR3 protein: CASSFQAVETQYF

CDR3 length: 16
J gene: TRBJ2-3
V gene: TRBV4-3
D gene: TRBD1
clone size: few
CDR3 DNA: TGCGCCAGCAGCCAAGTGGGGGACAGGGGGGGAGATACGCAGTATTTT
CDR3 protein: CASSQVGDRGGDTQYF

CDR3 length: 13
J gene: TRBJ2-1
V gene: TRBV4-2
D gene: .
clone size: few
CDR3 DNA: TGTGCCAGCAGCCAAGGCGGGTACAATGAGCAGTTCTTC
CDR3 protein: CASSQGGYNEQFF

CDR3 length: 12
J gene: TRBJ1-5
V gene: TRBV7-2
D gene: .
clone size: many
CDR3 DNA: TGTGCCAGCAGCTTAGGATTGCAGCCCCAGCATTTT
CDR3 protein: CASSLGLQPQHF

CDR3 length: 13
J gene: TRBJ1-1
V gene: TRBV28
D gene: .
clone size: .
CDR3 DNA: TGTGCCAGCAGCCCCAACGTGGCAGCTGAAGCTTTCTTT
CDR3 protein: CASSPNVAAEAFF

CDR3 length: 14
J gene: TRBJ1-1
V gene: TRBV20-1
D gene: .
clone size: many
CDR3 DNA: TGCAGTGCTAGCCGGGGGGCCGGGAGCACTGAAGCTTTCTTT
CDR3 protein: CSASRGAGSTEAFF

CDR3 length: 14
J gene: TRBJ1-2
V gene: TRBV2
D gene: .
clone size: many
CDR3 DNA: TGTGCCAGCAGTGGGGAAGGGAGCTCCTATGGCTACACCTTC
CDR3 protein: CASSGEGSSYGYTF

CDR3 length: 15
J gene: TRBJ2-2
V gene: TRBV27
D gene: .
clone size: .
CDR3 DNA: TGTGCCAGCAGTCCAGGGGTCCTGAACACCGGGGAGCTGTTTTTT
CDR3 protein: CASSPGVLNTGELFF

CDR3 length: 11
J gene: TRBJ1-6
V gene: TRBV30
D gene: .
clone size: few
CDR3 DNA: TGTGCCTGGAGCTTAAGTTCACCCCTCCACTTT
CDR3 protein: CAWSLSSPLHF

CDR3 length: 13
J gene: TRBJ2-5
V gene: TRBV12-3/TRBV12-4
D gene: .
clone size: .
CDR3 DNA: TGTGCCAGCAGGGTGGCCTCCGTAGAGACCCAGTACTTC
CDR3 protein: CASRVASVETQYF

CDR3 length: 14
J gene: TRBJ1-1
V gene: TRBV5-1
D gene: TRBD1
clone size: few
CDR3 DNA: TGCGCCAGCAGCTTAAGACAGGGTACCACTGAAGCTTTCTTT
CDR3 protein: CASSLRQGTTEAFF

CDR3 length: 15
J gene: TRBJ2-1
V gene: TRBV6-6
D gene: TRBD2
clone size: few
CDR3 DNA: TGTGCCAGCAGTTCTGGCTCGACTAGCGGGAGGCAGCAGTTCTTC
CDR3 protein: CASSSGSTSGRQQFF

CDR3 length: 13
J gene: TRBJ2-2
V gene: TRBV7-8
D gene: .
clone size: .
CDR3 DNA: TGTGCCAGCAGCTTACAGTCCCCCGGGGAGCTGTTTTTT
CDR3 protein: CASSLQSPGELFF

CDR3 length: 15
J gene: TRBJ1-2
V gene: TRBV6-5
D gene: .
clone size: .
CDR3 DNA: TGTGCCAGCAGGATAGGGGGGGGGGAACGCTATGGCTACACCTTC
CDR3 protein: CASRIGGGERYGYTF

CDR3 length: 13
J gene: TRBJ2-3
V gene: TRBV19
D gene: .
clone size: .
CDR3 DNA: TGTGCCAGCTCCATAAACCTCGAGGATACGCAGTATTTT
CDR3 protein: CASSINLEDTQYF

CDR3 length: 16
J gene: TRBJ2-5
V gene: TRBV3-1
D gene: TRBD2
clone size: .
CDR3 DNA: TGTGCCAGCAGCCTCCGGACTAGCGGGATGGTTAAGACCCAGTACTTC
CDR3 protein: CASSLRTSGMVKTQYF

CDR3 length: 13
J gene: TRBJ1-3
V gene: TRBV3-1
D gene: .
clone size: few
CDR3 DNA: TGTGCCAGCAGCCGACACTCTGGAAACACCATATATTTT
CDR3 protein: CASSRHSGNTIYF

CDR3 length: 19
J gene: TRBJ2-5
V gene: TRBV7-2
D gene: TRBD2
clone size: few
CDR3 DNA: TGTGCCAGCAGCTTCTTGCCGTTTAGCGGGAGTCCGCTGGAAGAGACCCAGTACTTC
CDR3 protein: CASSFLPFSGSPLEETQYF

CDR3 length: 13
J gene: TRBJ2-5
V gene: TRBV10-3
D gene: .
clone size: .
CDR3 DNA: TGTGCCATCAGTGAGGCGGGTCAGGAGACCCAGTACTTC
CDR3 protein: CAISEAGQETQYF

CDR3 length: 13
J gene: TRBJ1-1
V gene: TRBV7-9
D gene: .
clone size: few
CDR3 DNA: TGTGCCAGCAGCTTAAACGTCAACACTGAAGCTTTCTTT
CDR3 protein: CASSLNVNTEAFF

CDR3 length: 15
J gene: TRBJ1-3
V gene: TRBV19
D gene: TRBD1
clone size: few
CDR3 DNA: TGTGCCAGTAGTATTGGACAGGGGGCCGGAAACACCATATATTTT
CDR3 protein: CASSIGQGAGNTIYF